The rows below give T cell receptor beta chains drawn from one sample of a study of early T cells in non-severe SARS-CoV-2 infection. TCRdb processed the 5' RACE reads anew with MiXCR; each CDR3 protein has one entry. The repertoire holds about 63,000 distinct CDR3 sequences, with roughly 13% as singletons. The sequenced sample was whole blood. These receptor sequences come from an adult who was a healthcare worker with PCR-confirmed SARS-CoV-2 infection or an uninfected control (not recorded which). CDR3s include the opening cysteine and the closing phenylalanine or tryptophan. The order of the fields is clone size, D gene, V gene, J gene, CDR3 protein, CDR3 DNA. D genes are given only for firm matches. Expanded clones get a size class; other rows say once, few or many, or leave the size out.

>few|TRBD1|TRBV6-5|TRBJ2-5
CASSYPGTGGETQYF
TGTGCCAGCAGTTACCCGGGGACAGGGGGAGAGACCCAGTACTTC
>-|-|TRBV9|TRBJ2-7
CASILPSALDEQYF
TGTGCCAGCATCCTCCCTAGTGCCCTCGACGAGCAGTACTTC
>many|-|TRBV21-1|TRBJ2-5
CASSTPPVPHQETQYF
TGTGCCAGCAGCACCCCGCCAGTCCCACATCAAGAGACCCAGTACTTC
>-|-|TRBV12-3/TRBV12-4|TRBJ2-7
CASSSHTSYEQYF
TGTGCCAGCAGTTCCCACACATCCTACGAGCAGTACTTC
>many|-|TRBV20-1|TRBJ2-2
CSARDRSNAGELFF
TGCAGTGCTAGAGACAGGTCCAACGCCGGGGAGCTGTTTTTT
>many|-|TRBV12-3/TRBV12-4|TRBJ1-2
CASSLGQNYGYTF
TGTGCCAGCAGTTTAGGCCAGAACTATGGCTACACCTTC
>-|-|TRBV4-3|TRBJ1-5
CASSQGPGQLQHF
TGCGCCAGCAGCCAGGGACCCGGACAGCTCCAGCATTTT
>-|TRBD1|TRBV20-1|TRBJ1-2
CSAREGGARANYGYTF
TGCAGTGCGAGAGAAGGGGGCGCGAGGGCCAACTATGGCTACACCTTC
>-|-|TRBV2|TRBJ2-3
CASRDRASSTDTQYF
TGTGCCAGCAGGGACAGAGCGTCTAGCACAGATACGCAGTATTTT
>-|TRBD2|TRBV6-4|TRBJ2-3
CASSIAGGPDTQYF
TGTGCCAGCAGTATAGCGGGGGGGCCAGATACGCAGTATTTT
>-|-|TRBV3-1|TRBJ2-5
CASSHSGDGETQYF
TGTGCCAGCAGCCATTCCGGGGATGGGGAGACCCAGTACTTC
>many|-|TRBV20-1|TRBJ2-3
CSARGELLTDTQYF
TGCAGTGCTAGAGGGGAGCTACTCACAGATACGCAGTATTTT
>many|-|TRBV2|TRBJ2-7
CASSRHEQYF
TGTGCCAGCAGCAGGCACGAGCAGTACTTC
>many|-|TRBV7-6|TRBJ1-4
CASSLEGRAEKLFF
TGTGCCAGCAGCTTAGAAGGGCGGGCCGAAAAACTGTTTTTT
>few|-|TRBV5-1|TRBJ1-6
CASSSDGHNSPLHF
TGCGCCAGCAGCTCAGACGGGCATAATTCACCCCTCCACTTT
>many|-|TRBV29-1|TRBJ1-1
CSVEQSVTEAFF
TGCAGCGTTGAGCAGTCAGTCACTGAAGCTTTCTTT
>many|TRBD2|TRBV19|TRBJ2-1
CASTRTASGGLPEQFF
TGTGCCAGTACCCGAACGGCTAGCGGGGGGCTTCCTGAGCAGTTCTTC
>few|TRBD1|TRBV29-1|TRBJ1-2
CSVDGTDGYTF
TGCAGCGTTGACGGGACAGATGGCTACACCTTC
>many|-|TRBV7-9|TRBJ1-2
CASSLGGGVLDGYTF
TGTGCCAGCAGCTTAGGTGGAGGGGTCCTTGATGGCTACACCTTC
>few|-|TRBV7-8|TRBJ1-6
CASSLVGRGNSPLHF
TGTGCCAGCAGCTTAGTGGGCAGGGGTAATTCACCCCTCCACTTT
>many|-|TRBV9|TRBJ2-5
CASTPHDRQETQYF
TGTGCCAGCACGCCCCACGATAGGCAAGAGACCCAGTACTTC
>few|TRBD1|TRBV5-1|TRBJ2-5
CASSSDGTGEGTQYF
TGCGCCAGCAGCTCGGATGGGACAGGGGAGGGGACCCAGTACTTC
>many|TRBD1|TRBV10-3|TRBJ2-5
CAIKDRGETQYF
TGTGCCATCAAAGACAGGGGCGAGACCCAGTACTTC
>many|-|TRBV5-6|TRBJ1-2
CASSRTDYGYTF
TGTGCCAGCAGCCGGACTGATTATGGCTACACCTTC
>many|-|TRBV5-1|TRBJ2-7
CASSFGSGEQYF
TGCGCCAGCAGCTTTGGGTCCGGGGAGCAGTACTTC
>-|TRBD1|TRBV27|TRBJ2-7
CASSLGGQAAWEQYF
TGTGCCAGCAGTTTAGGGGGACAGGCCGCCTGGGAGCAGTACTTC
>many|TRBD2|TRBV11-2|TRBJ2-1
CASSLVAGENNEQFF
TGTGCCAGCAGCTTAGTAGCGGGGGAGAACAATGAGCAGTTCTTC
>many|-|TRBV12-3/TRBV12-4|TRBJ1-5
CASSVFPGGDQPQHF
TGTGCCAGCAGTGTCTTCCCGGGGGGGGATCAGCCCCAGCATTTT
>few|-|TRBV7-6|TRBJ1-3
CASSLGQPGFGGNTIYF
TGTGCCAGCAGCCTCGGACAGCCGGGGTTTGGTGGAAACACCATATATTTT
>many|-|TRBV4-1|TRBJ2-5
CASSQLAQETQYF
TGCGCCAGCAGCCAACTAGCGCAAGAGACCCAGTACTTC
>few|TRBD2|TRBV12-3/TRBV12-4|TRBJ2-3
CASRATSGTDTQYF
TGTGCCAGCAGGGCGACTAGCGGCACAGATACGCAGTATTTT
>-|-|TRBV20-1|TRBJ1-4
CSAHAPGHHEKLFF
TGCAGTGCTCATGCTCCGGGACATCATGAAAAACTGTTTTTT
>-|-|TRBV10-3|TRBJ1-6
CAISEGRGVSPLHF
TGTGCCATCAGTGAAGGCAGGGGAGTTTCACCCCTCCACTTT
>many|-|TRBV29-1|TRBJ2-1
CSVDEGYNEQFF
TGCAGCGTTGATGAGGGTTACAATGAGCAGTTCTTC
>-|-|TRBV5-1|TRBJ1-1
CASSVSANTEAFF
TGCGCCAGCAGCGTTTCGGCGAACACTGAAGCTTTCTTT
>once|TRBD1|TRBV24-1|TRBJ2-1
CATSVGDRATYNEQFF
TGTGCCACCAGTGTTGGAGACAGGGCGACCTACAATGAGCAGTTCTTC
>many|-|TRBV18|TRBJ1-2
CASSPQGNYGYTF
TGTGCCAGCTCACCACAGGGGAACTATGGCTACACCTTC